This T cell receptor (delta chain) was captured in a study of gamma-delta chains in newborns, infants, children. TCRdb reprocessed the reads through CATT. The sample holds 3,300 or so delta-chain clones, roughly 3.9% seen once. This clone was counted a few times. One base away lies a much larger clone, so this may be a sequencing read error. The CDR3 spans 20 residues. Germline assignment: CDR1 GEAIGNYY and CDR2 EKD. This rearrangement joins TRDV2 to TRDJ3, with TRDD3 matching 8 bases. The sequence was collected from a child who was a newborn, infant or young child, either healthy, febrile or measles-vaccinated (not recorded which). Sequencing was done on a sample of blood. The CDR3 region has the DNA TGTGCCTGTGACATACTGGGGGTTCTTCAGAGCTCCTGGGACACCCGACAGGTGTTTTTC. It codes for CACDILGVLQSSWDTRQVFF.